The clone carrying this T cell receptor (beta chain) has only a few counts. This specimen comes from a study of memory CD4+ T cells and cytomegalovirus serostatus. The sort gate was single viable CD3+CD4+CD8-CD45RO+ cells for memory CD4+ T cells. V dropped 5 bases and J dropped 11; count of bases not matched to a gene: 13. Germline V CDR1 and CDR2: SGHNT, YENEEA. CDR3 length: 14 amino acids. Sequencing was performed with immunoSEQ multiplex PCR; in TCRdb, only in-frame clones are kept and a portion is missing. The sample consists of approximately 42,000 clones, over 60% of them appearing once. Sequencing was carried out using memory CD4+ T cells from blood. The TCR was taken from an adult in good health and CMV-seronegative. The gene calls are TRBV11-3 and TRBJ1-1; 8 bases agree with TRBD1. CDR3 residues: CASSLSRGRGSAFF. The DNA for the CDR3 is TGTGCCAGCAGCCTAAGCAGGGGGCGTGGGTCGGCTTTCTTT.